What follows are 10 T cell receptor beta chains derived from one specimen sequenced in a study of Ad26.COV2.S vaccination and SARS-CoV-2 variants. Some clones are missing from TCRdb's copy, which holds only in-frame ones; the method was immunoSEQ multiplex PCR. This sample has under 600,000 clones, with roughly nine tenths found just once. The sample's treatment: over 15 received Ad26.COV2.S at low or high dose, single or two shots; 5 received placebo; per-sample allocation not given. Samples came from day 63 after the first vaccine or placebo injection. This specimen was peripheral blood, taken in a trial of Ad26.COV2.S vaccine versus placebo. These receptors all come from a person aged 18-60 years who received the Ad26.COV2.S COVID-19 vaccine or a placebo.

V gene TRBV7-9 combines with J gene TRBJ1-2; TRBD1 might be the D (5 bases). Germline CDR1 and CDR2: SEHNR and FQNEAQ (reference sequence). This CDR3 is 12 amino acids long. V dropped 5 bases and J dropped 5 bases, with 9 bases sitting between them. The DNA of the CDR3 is TGTGCCAGCAGCCTGGACACGTATGGCTACACCTTC. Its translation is CASSLDTYGYTF.

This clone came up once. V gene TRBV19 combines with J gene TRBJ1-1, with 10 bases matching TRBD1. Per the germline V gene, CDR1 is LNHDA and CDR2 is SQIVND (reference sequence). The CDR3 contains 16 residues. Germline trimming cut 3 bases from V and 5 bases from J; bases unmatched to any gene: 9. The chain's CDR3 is CASSIGQGGRVTEAFF. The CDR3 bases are TGTGCCAGTAGTATCGGACAGGGGGGGAGAGTGACTGAAGCTTTCTTT.

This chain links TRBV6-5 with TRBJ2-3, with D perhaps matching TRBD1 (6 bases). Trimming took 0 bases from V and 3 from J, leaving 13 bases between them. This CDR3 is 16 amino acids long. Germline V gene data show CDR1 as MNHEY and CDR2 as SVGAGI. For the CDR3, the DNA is TGTGCCAGCAGTTACTCGAGCAGGGGCTATACAGATACGCAGTATTTT. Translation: CASSYSSRGYTDTQYF.

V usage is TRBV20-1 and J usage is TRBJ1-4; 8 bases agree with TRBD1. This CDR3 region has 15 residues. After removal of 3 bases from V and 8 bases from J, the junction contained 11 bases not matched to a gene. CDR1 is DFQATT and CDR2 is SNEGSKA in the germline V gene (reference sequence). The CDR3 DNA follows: TGCAGTGCTAGTAGTGCCACAGGGGGAGGCGAAAAACTGTTTTTT. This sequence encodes CSASSATGGGEKLFF.

Written as DNA, the CDR3 is TGTGCCAGCAGCTTAGCGGGGGGGCCCGTTAACAATGAGCAGTTCTTC. Encoded protein: CASSLAGGPVNNEQFF. The V and J genes are TRBV7-6 and TRBJ2-1, with TRBD2 as a possible D gene (7 bases). The CDR3 spans 16 residues. In germline, CDR1 is SGHVS, CDR2 FNYEAQ. V shed 0 bases and J shed 5 bases, with 14 bases lying between them.

The CDR3 DNA is TGTGCCAGCAGCGTAGCGGGGGACAGGGGCTTAAGCTCCTACAATGAGCAGTTCTTC. Translating it yields CASSVAGDRGLSSYNEQFF. The rearrangement uses TRBV9 and TRBJ2-1, with 10 bases aligning to TRBD1. The CDR3 covers 19 residues. Germline CDR1 and CDR2: SGDLS and YYNGEE. Losses at the gene ends were 0 bases for V and 0 bases for J; bases not matched to a gene: 9.

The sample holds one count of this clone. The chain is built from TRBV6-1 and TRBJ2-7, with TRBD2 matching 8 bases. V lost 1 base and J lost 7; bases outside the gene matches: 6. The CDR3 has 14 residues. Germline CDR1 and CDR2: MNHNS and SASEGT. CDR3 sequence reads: CASSEVGLVSEQYF. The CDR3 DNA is TGTGCCAGCAGTGAAGTGGGACTAGTGTCGGAGCAGTACTTC.

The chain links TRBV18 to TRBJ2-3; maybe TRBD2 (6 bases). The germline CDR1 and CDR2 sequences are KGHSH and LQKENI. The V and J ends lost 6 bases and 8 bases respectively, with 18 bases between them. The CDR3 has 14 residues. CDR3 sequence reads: CASSLVWEARTQYF. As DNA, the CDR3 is TGTGCCAGCTCCCTCGTGTGGGAGGCGCGTACGCAGTATTTT.

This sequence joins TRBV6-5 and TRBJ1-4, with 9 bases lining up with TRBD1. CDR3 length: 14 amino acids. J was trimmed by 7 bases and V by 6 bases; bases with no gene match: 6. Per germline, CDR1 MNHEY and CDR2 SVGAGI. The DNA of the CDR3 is TGTGCCAGCAGGGGACAGGGTTCGCGTGAAAAACTGTTTTTT. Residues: CASRGQGSREKLFF.

For the CDR3, the DNA is TGTGCCAGCAGCCCCAGCGGGAGGGGGAACACAGATACGCAGTATTTT. It translates to CASSPSGRGNTDTQYF. The rearrangement uses TRBV7-3 and TRBJ2-3; 10 nucleotides match TRBD2. With 5 bases clipped from V and 2 bases from J, the junction kept 7 bases outside the gene matches. This CDR3 spans 16 amino acids. In germline, CDR1 is SGHTA, CDR2 FQGTGA.